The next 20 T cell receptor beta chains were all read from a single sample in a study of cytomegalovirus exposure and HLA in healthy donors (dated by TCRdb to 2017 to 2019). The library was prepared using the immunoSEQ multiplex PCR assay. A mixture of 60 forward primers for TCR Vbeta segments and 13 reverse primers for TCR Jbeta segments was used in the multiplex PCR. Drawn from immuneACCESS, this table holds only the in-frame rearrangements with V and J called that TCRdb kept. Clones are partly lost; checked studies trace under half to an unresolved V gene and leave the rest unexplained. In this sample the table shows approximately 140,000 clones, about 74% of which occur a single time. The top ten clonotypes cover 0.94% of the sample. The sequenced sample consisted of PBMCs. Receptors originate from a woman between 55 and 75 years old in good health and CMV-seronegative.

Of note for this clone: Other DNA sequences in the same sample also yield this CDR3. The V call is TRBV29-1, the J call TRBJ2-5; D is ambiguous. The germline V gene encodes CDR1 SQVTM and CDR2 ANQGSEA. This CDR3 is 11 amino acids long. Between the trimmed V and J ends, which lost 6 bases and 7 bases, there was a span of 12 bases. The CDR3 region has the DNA TGCAGCGTCGGCGTCAGAGGGACCCAGTACTTC. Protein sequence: CSVGVRGTQYF.

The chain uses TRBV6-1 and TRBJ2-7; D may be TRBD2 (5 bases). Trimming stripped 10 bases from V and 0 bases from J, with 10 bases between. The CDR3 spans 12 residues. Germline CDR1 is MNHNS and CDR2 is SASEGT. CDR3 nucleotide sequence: TGTGCCACTCCGGGATACTCCTACGAGCAGTACTTC. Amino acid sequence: CATPGYSYEQYF.

The CDR3 DNA reads as TGTGCCAGCAGCGTAGGGGGAGGGACAACCTACAATGAGCAGTTCTTC. Its translation: CASSVGGGTTYNEQFF. The V gene is TRBV9, the J gene TRBJ2-1, with TRBD2 as a possible D gene (7 bases). V was trimmed by 0 bases and J by 2 bases, leaving 12 bases between them. Germline CDR1 reads SGDLS; CDR2 reads YYNGEE. The length of the CDR3 is 16 residues.

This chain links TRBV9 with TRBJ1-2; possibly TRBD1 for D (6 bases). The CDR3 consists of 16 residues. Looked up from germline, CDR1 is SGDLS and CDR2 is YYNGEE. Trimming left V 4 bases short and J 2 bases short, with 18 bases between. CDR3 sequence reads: CASSPFPGQSNYGYTF. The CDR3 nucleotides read TGTGCCAGCAGCCCCTTTCCCGGACAGTCCAACTATGGCTACACCTTC. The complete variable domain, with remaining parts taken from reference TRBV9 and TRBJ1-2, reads DSGVTQTPKHLITATGQRVTLRCSPRSGDLSVYWYQQSLDQGLQFLIQYYNGEERAKGNILERFSAQQFPDLHSELNLSSLELGDSALYFCASSPFPGQSNYGYTFGSGTRLTVV.

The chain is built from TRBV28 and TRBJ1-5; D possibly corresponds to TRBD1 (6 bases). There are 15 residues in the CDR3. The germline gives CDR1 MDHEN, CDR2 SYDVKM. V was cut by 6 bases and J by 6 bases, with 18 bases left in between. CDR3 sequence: CASRSPTGFGQPQHF. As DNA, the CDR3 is TGTGCCAGCAGGTCCCCCACAGGGTTCGGTCAGCCCCAGCATTTT.

CDR3 residues: CASSHEPELKDEAFF. CDR3 bases: TGCGCCAGCAGCCACGAACCTGAACTAAAAGATGAAGCTTTCTTT. V is TRBV5-1 and J is TRBJ1-1, with unresolved D. The length of the CDR3 is 15 residues. Germline V lookup: CDR1 SGHRS, CDR2 YFSETQ. The V and J ends lost 4 bases and 7 bases respectively, with 20 bases between them.

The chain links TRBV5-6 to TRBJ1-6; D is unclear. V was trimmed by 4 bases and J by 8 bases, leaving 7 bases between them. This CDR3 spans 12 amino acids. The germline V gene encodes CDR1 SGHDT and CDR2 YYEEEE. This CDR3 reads CASSLLHSPLHF. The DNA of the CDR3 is TGTGCCAGCAGCCTGCTACATTCACCCCTCCACTTT.

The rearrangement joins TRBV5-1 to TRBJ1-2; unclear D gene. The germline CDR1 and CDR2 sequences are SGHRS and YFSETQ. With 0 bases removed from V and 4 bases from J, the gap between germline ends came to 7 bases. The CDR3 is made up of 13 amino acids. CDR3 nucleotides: TGCGCCAGCAGCTTGGATAAGCGCTATGGCTACACCTTC. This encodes CASSLDKRYGYTF.

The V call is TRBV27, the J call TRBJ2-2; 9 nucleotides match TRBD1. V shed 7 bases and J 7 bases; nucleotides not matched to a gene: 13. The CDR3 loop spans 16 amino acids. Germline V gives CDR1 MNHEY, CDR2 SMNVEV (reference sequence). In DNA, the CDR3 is TGTGCCAGCAAGGAACAGGGGGCTTTAGGTGTCGGGGAGCTGTTTTTT. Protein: CASKEQGALGVGELFF.

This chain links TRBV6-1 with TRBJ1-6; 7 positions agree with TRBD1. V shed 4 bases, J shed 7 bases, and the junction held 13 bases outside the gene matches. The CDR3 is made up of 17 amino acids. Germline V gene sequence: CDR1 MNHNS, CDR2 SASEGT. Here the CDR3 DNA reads TGTGCCAGCAGTGCGGACCCGGGACAGCTAACCAATTCACCCCTCCACTTT. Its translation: CASSADPGQLTNSPLHF.

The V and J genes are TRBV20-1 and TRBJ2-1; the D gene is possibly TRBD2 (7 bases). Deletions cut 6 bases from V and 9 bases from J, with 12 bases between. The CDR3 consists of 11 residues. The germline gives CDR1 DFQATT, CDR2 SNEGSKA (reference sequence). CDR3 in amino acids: CSAGGPLEQFF. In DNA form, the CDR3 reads TGCAGTGCGGGGGGGCCCCTTGAGCAGTTCTTC.

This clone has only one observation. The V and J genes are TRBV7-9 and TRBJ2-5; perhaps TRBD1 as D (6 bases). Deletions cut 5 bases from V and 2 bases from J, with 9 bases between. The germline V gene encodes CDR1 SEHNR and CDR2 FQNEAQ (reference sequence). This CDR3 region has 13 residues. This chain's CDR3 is CASSRTEQETQYF. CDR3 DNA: TGTGCCAGCAGCCGGACAGAACAAGAGACCCAGTACTTC.

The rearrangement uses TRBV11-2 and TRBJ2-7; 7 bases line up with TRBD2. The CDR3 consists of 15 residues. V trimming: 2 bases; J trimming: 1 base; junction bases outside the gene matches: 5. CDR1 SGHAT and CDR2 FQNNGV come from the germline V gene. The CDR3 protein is CASSLYGGRSYEQYF. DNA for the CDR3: TGTGCCAGCAGCTTATATGGCGGGAGATCCTACGAGCAGTACTTC.

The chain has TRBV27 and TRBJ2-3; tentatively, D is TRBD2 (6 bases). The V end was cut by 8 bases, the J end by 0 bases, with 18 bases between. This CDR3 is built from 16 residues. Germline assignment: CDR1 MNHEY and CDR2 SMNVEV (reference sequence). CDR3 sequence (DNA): TGTGCCAGCGTGGGACCCGGGACTCCTAGCACAGATACGCAGTATTTT. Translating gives CASVGPGTPSTDTQYF.

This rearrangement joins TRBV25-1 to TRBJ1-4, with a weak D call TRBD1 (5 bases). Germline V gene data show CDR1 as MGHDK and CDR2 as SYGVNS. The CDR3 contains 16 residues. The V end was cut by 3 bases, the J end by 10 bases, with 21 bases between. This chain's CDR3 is CASSELSEGRSRKLFF. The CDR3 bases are TGTGCCAGCAGTGAGTTGTCGGAGGGGAGGTCGAGAAAACTGTTTTTT.

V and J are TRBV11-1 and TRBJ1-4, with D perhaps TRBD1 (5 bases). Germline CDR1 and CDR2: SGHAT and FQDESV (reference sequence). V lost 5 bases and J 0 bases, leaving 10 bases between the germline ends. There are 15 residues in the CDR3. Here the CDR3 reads CASSRQPTTNEKLFF. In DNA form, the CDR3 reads TGTGCCAGCAGCCGACAGCCTACAACTAATGAAAAACTGTTTTTT.

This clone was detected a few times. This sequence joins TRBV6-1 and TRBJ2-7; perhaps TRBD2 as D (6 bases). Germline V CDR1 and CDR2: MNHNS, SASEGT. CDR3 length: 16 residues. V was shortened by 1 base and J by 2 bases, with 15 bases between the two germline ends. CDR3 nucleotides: TGTGCCAGCAGTGAAGTGGGGGGATCTTGGGCCTACGAGCAGTACTTC. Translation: CASSEVGGSWAYEQYF.

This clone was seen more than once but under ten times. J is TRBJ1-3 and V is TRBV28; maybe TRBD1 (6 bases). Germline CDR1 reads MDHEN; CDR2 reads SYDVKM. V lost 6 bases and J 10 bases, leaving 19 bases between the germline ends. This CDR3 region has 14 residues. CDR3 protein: CASRMGGPQKTIYF. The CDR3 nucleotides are TGTGCCAGCAGGATGGGGGGGCCGCAAAAGACCATATATTTT.

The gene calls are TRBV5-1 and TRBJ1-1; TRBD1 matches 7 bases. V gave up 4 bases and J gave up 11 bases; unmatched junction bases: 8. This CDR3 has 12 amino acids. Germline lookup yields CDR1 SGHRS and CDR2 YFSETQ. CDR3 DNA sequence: TGCGCCAGCAGCGATCCAGGGGGTGACGCTTTCTTT. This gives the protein CASSDPGGDAFF.

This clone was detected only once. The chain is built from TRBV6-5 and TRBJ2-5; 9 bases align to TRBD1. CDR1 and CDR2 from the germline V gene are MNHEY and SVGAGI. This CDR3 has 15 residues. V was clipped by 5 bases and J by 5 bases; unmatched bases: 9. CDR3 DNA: TGTGCCAGCAGTATGGCGGGACAGGGTTGGGAGACCCAGTACTTC. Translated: CASSMAGQGWETQYF.